This TCR beta chain was retrieved from a study of identical twins. Points from the study as a whole: Among beta out-of-frame sequences, excess sharing between twins appeared weaker. There were fewer insertions in abundant cord blood beta clonotypes, but memory repertoires showed no such pattern.

The table lists this clonotype with a few counts. The target antigen is unknown. Looked up from germline, CDR1 is DFQATT and CDR2 is SNEGSKA (reference sequence). Trimming cost V 5 bases and J 4 bases, with 17 bases left between them. The CDR3 has 14 amino acids. TCRdb re-called the 5' RACE reads through MiXCR, storing one row per CDR3 protein. The repertoire has fewer than 250,000 distinct CDR3 sequences, approximately 9% of them found once; the top ten carry approximately 5.1%. The TCR comes from a woman aged 18 to 35 in good health. The V and J genes are TRBV20-1 and TRBJ1-2; D not certain. Sequenced sample: memory (CD45RO+) T cells sorted from blood. In DNA, the CDR3 is TGCAGTGCTCCGGGCGGGTTATTTGGCTATGGCTACACCTTC. Encoded protein: CSAPGGLFGYGYTF.